The next 9 T cell receptor beta chains were all read from a single sample in a study of T cells in Graves' hyperthyroidism and ophthalmopathy. Researchers took RNA transcripts and amplified the TCR beta CDR3 regions from them. HTBI primers were employed in a first-round RT-PCR of the TCR CDR3. TCRdb re-called the multiplex PCR reads through MiXCR, storing one row per CDR3 protein. The sample includes approximately 420,000 distinct CDR3 sequences, roughly an eighth of them seen just once. The sequencing input was blood. The receptor source for this set is a woman younger than 35 with Graves' hyperthyroidism.

This clonotype has at least ten counts. The chain links TRBV13 to TRBJ2-7; D gene uncertain. This CDR3 has 14 residues. Germline V gene lookup returns CDR1 PRHDT and CDR2 FYEKMQ (reference sequence). Trimming stripped 4 bases from V and 2 bases from J, with 12 bases between. Written as DNA, the CDR3 is TGTGCCAGCAGCTCACCGGGTTCCACCTACGAGCAGTACTTC. Its protein is CASSSPGSTYEQYF.

Only a few counts were recorded for this clonotype. The chain employs TRBV29-1 and TRBJ2-7; D is perhaps TRBD2 (6 bases). There are 14 residues in the CDR3. V was trimmed by 5 bases and J by 0 bases, leaving 14 bases between them. Per the germline V gene, CDR1 is SQVTM and CDR2 is ANQGSEA. The CDR3: CSVSAGGFSYEQYF. The CDR3 nucleotides read TGCAGCGTTTCAGCGGGCGGGTTCTCCTACGAGCAGTACTTC.

This clonotype occurred many times. The rearrangement links TRBV18 to TRBJ1-1; D gene ambiguous. The CDR3 spans 15 residues. Looked up from germline, CDR1 is KGHSH and CDR2 is LQKENI. V dropped 0 bases and J dropped 1 base, with 9 bases sitting between them. The chain's CDR3 is CASSPPSQQNTEAFF. The CDR3 coding sequence is TGTGCCAGCTCACCACCGTCCCAGCAGAACACTGAAGCTTTCTTT.

This clonotype was seen many times. The chain joins TRBV7-2 to TRBJ2-7; D remains unclear. Germline V CDR1 and CDR2: SGHTA, FQGNSA. Trimming left V 1 base short and J 0 bases short, with 10 bases between. The CDR3 is 15 amino acids. The CDR3 is CASSLDGLVSYEQYF. The CDR3 DNA sequence: TGTGCCAGCAGCTTAGACGGGCTGGTCTCCTACGAGCAGTACTTC.

A word on this clonotype: An end of the junction does not agree with germline; a read error may underlie this. The chain carries TRBV28 and TRBJ2-7; unclear D gene. Germline CDR1 is MDHEN and CDR2 is SYDVKM. The CDR3 covers 14 residues. CDR3 region: CASNLDGQEYEQCF. CDR3 sequence (DNA): TGTGCCAGCAATCTCGACGGCCAGGAGTACGAGCAGTGCTTC.

In this sample, this clonotype turned up a few times. This chain connects TRBV4-1 to TRBJ1-2, with D possibly matching TRBD1 (6 bases). This CDR3 spans 13 amino acids. V was clipped by 1 base and J by 14 bases, with 17 bases between them. CDR1 is MGHRA and CDR2 is YSYEKL in the germline V gene. DNA for the CDR3: TGCGCCAGCAGCCAAGTACAGGGTGACCGGCGGACCTTC. Its translation is CASSQVQGDRRTF.

This clonotype was observed many times. The CDR3 DNA follows: TGTGCCAGCAAACGGGAGCGGTCAGTTGGAGATACGCAGTATTTT. Its translation is CASKRERSVGDTQYF. V usage is TRBV6-1 and J usage is TRBJ2-3, with a possible D match to TRBD2 (6 bases). Trimming pared 7 bases from V and 5 bases from J, leaving 19 bases between. The V gene's germline CDR1 is MNHNS and CDR2 SASEGT. This CDR3 is 15 amino acids long.

This clonotype was recorded at least ten times. The rearrangement uses TRBV5-1 and TRBJ2-7, with a tentative D call TRBD1 (6 bases). V lost 3 bases and J lost 3, with 16 bases in between. Germline-derived CDR1 and CDR2 are SGHRS and YFSETQ. The CDR3 length is 15 residues. The CDR3 nucleotides read TGCGCCAGCAGCTGGAGACAGGAGGCTCTCTACGAGCAGTACTTC. Translating it yields CASSWRQEALYEQYF. Supplemented by reference TRBV5-1 and TRBJ2-7, the full variable domain reads KAGVTQTPRYLIKTRGQQVTLSCSPISGHRSVSWYQQTPGQGLQFLFEYFSETQRNKGNFPGRFSGRQFSNSRSEMNVSTLELGDSALYLCASSWRQEALYEQYFGPGTRLTVT.

This clonotype showed up just a few times. The chain has TRBV20-1 and TRBJ1-2; D is uncertain. In germline, CDR1 is DFQATT, CDR2 SNEGSKA (reference sequence). Trimming shortened V by 7 bases and J by 4 bases, and 16 bases separated the two germline ends. This CDR3 is built from 13 residues. CDR3 coding DNA: TGCAGTGGGTCACCGGTGGGTACCTATGGCTACACCTTC. This gives the protein CSGSPVGTYGYTF.